Listed below are T cell receptor beta chains from one sample, sequenced in a study of tumor-infiltrating lymphocytes in primary liver carcinoma. TCRdb re-called the multiplex PCR reads through MiXCR, storing one row per CDR3 protein. The sample includes 320,000 or so distinct CDR3 sequences, 55% to 65% of them seen just once. The sequenced sample consisted of peripheral blood. These receptors came from a man between 40 and 49 years old with primary liver carcinoma and hepatitis B virus infection. Each CDR3 is given without its conserved first and last residue.

>TRBJ1-2|TRBV29-1
SAVRQDLNYGYI
>TRBJ2-7|TRBV4-1
ASSQFTGVGYEQY
>TRBJ2-3|TRBV4-2
ASSPKTGLVDTQY
>TRBJ2-4|TRBV11-1
ASSPGQGAMDIQY
>TRBJ1-2|TRBV5-6
AGFVKNYGYT
>TRBJ1-4|TRBV5-4
ASSLDRTGVREKLF
>TRBJ2-7|TRBV6-7
ASSYWAETSGRALEQH
>TRBJ2-4|TRBV10-1
ASSEEGAKSIQY
>TRBJ2-3|TRBV12-3/TRBV12-4
ASSFGPSADTQY
>TRBJ2-2|TRBV28
ASSFPREIGELF
>TRBJ2-5|TRBV30
AWRKLGTTSREETQY
>TRBJ1-5|TRBV18
ASSPLSDSNQPQQ
>TRBJ1-5|TRBV28
ASSSPTFYNQPQH
>TRBJ2-7|TRBV6-5
ASSGTGGYEQY
>TRBJ2-2|TRBV11-2
ASSLGPTGELL
>TRBJ2-1|TRBV11-2
ASSFRAESYNEQF
>TRBJ1-5|TRBV5-6
ASSFSGPGDQPQH
>TRBJ2-3|TRBV5-5
ASSLEWVSDTQY
>TRBJ1-2|TRBV11-2
ASSLDGTYDSGGYT
>TRBJ1-1|TRBV29-1
SVAIQQETEAF
>TRBJ2-7|TRBV6-2/TRBV6-3
VSLSVWTEQY
>TRBJ2-1|TRBV11-2
ASGSGLRPDHEQF
>TRBJ2-3|TRBV29-1
SNAEGTDTQY
>TRBJ2-3|TRBV30
AWSPLIAGYTDAQY
>TRBJ2-3|TRBV5-4
ASGLGPTTDTQY
>TRBJ2-2|TRBV2
ASNREHVQSTGELF
>TRBJ2-5|TRBV5-1
ASSLDPGGDPLAQY
>TRBJ2-5|TRBV7-8
ASSWEDDQGTQY
>TRBJ2-5|TRBV11-2
ASSAGLAGGSQETQY
>TRBJ1-2|TRBV10-3
AVPLGTGDSNHGYT
>TRBJ1-1|TRBV11-2
ASSFGTNTEAF
>TRBJ2-3|TRBV20-1
SAAGGPTDTQY
>TRBJ2-1|TRBV7-9
ASSPAAGGTNEQF
>TRBJ1-1|TRBV6-2/TRBV6-3
ASSYPREQVTEAF
>TRBJ2-2|TRBV15
ATKEGNTGELF
>TRBJ2-7|TRBV6-6
ASSYGSYERY
>TRBJ2-5|TRBV29-1
SIEASVQEAQY
>TRBJ1-2|TRBV29-1
CVSQGINYGYR
>TRBJ2-3|TRBV29-1
SVDGLAGEDTQY
>TRBJ2-7|TRBV29-1
SPRTDRVSYEQY